One sample yielded the 22 T cell receptor beta chains listed below, sequenced in a study of blood T cells in healthy people across ages. PCR was performed a second time for roughly 7 to 11 cycles using a sample-barcoded 5' primer and a J-beta primer mix. TCRdb reprocessed the 5' RACE reads via MiXCR and lists one record per CDR3 protein. This repertoire shows some 1.4 million distinct CDR3 sequences, about 43% found once; its top ten account for roughly 7.9%. The sample consisted of blood. The receptors come from a woman in her late teens or twenties in good health.

V usage is TRBV12-3 or TRBV12-4 and J usage is TRBJ2-7; 7 bases are shared with TRBD1. CDR3 length: 14 amino acids. V shed 5 bases and J 5 bases; nucleotides not matched to a gene: 9. For the CDR3, the DNA is TGTGCCAGCAGTGTCCAGGGGGAAAGCGACGAGCAGTACTTC. Its protein product is CASSVQGESDEQYF.

This clonotype was counted between two and nine times. V gene TRBV7-9 combines with J gene TRBJ2-6; maybe TRBD2 (6 bases). V lost 8 bases, J lost 3 bases, and 14 bases lay in between. Germline V gene lookup returns CDR1 SEHNR and CDR2 FQNEAQ (reference sequence). CDR3 length: 15 residues. The CDR3 DNA is TGTGCCAGCGTCTACGGGGGTCTTGGGGCCAACGTCCTGACTTTC. Translated, it gives CASVYGGLGANVLTF.

In regard to this clonotype: One junction end disagrees with the germline gene, perhaps due to a read error. The gene calls are TRBV7-7 and TRBJ2-5; TRBD1 or TRBD2 may be the D gene (6 bases each). Germline V gives CDR1 SSHAT, CDR2 FNYEAQ (reference sequence). The CDR3 contains 15 residues. CDR3 nucleotide sequence: TGTGCTAGCAGCCCACAGGGTAGCGGTAGTGAGACCCAGTACTTC. This codes for CASSPQGSGSETQYF.

The chain couples TRBV10-2 to TRBJ2-3, with D perhaps matching TRBD2 (5 bases). CDR3 length: 14 amino acids. CDR1 is WSHSY, CDR2 SAAADI, per germline. V lost 10 bases and J 4 bases, leaving 18 bases between the germline ends. CDR3 region: CATLNGRGADTQYF. The CDR3 nucleotides read TGCGCCACCCTAAACGGTCGGGGAGCAGATACGCAGTATTTT.

This clonotype was found many times. The rearrangement joins TRBV2 to TRBJ2-4; 9 positions agree with TRBD2. Germline V lookup: CDR1 SNHLY, CDR2 FYNNEI. There are 17 residues in the CDR3. V was clipped by 2 bases and J by 2 bases; unmatched bases: 7. The CDR3 protein is CASSESLAGSSKNIQYF. The CDR3 DNA sequence: TGTGCCAGCAGTGAATCTCTAGCGGGATCATCCAAAAACATTCAGTACTTC.

This chain connects TRBV7-2 to TRBJ2-4, with TRBD1 matching over 7 bases. The V and J ends lost 1 base and 3 bases, in that order; junction bases with no gene match: 6. Germline loops: CDR1 SGHTA, CDR2 FQGNSA. CDR3 length equals 16 residues. The CDR3 loop is CASSLEHRGGKNIQYF. The CDR3 coding sequence is TGTGCCAGCAGCTTAGAACACAGGGGTGGCAAAAACATTCAGTACTTC.

V and J are TRBV14 and TRBJ1-6; no definite D call. The CDR3 contains 16 residues. Germline CDR1 reads SGHDN; CDR2 reads FVKESK. V was shortened by 1 base and J by 2 bases, with 9 bases between the two germline ends. CDR3 coding DNA: TGTGCCAGCAGCCAAGTCGGCAGGCCCTATAATTCACCCCTCCACTTT. Protein sequence: CASSQVGRPYNSPLHF.

This clonotype was counted a few times. The chain has TRBV20-1 and TRBJ2-1; D possibly matches TRBD1 or TRBD2 (6 bases each). Deletions cut 6 bases from V and 0 bases from J, with 18 bases between. Germline lookup yields CDR1 DFQATT and CDR2 SNEGSKA (reference sequence). This CDR3 has 16 amino acids. CDR3 loop: CSARGPDLYSYNEQFF. DNA for the CDR3: TGCAGTGCCCGGGGGCCCGACTTGTACTCCTACAATGAGCAGTTCTTC.

In this sample, this clonotype turned up a few times. The chain carries TRBV2 and TRBJ2-1, with D perhaps TRBD2 (6 bases). The germline V gene encodes CDR1 SNHLY and CDR2 FYNNEI. The CDR3 is 14 amino acids. Trimming removed 6 bases from V and 7 bases from J, with 16 bases in between. CDR3 loop: CASRTRDSGNEQFF. Here the CDR3 DNA reads TGTGCCAGCAGGACTCGGGACTCCGGGAATGAGCAGTTCTTC.

Of note for this clonotype: A much larger clone lies one base from this, so it may be a read error. The genes are TRBV24-1 and TRBJ2-5; D is tentatively TRBD1 or TRBD2 (5 bases each). The J call is in doubt because the DNA end fits TRBJ2-7 better. The CDR3 has 16 residues. The V gene's germline CDR1 is KGHDR and CDR2 SFDVKD. For the CDR3, the DNA is TGTGCCACCAGTGACAGCCGGGACGGGCCACCTTACGAGCAGTACTTC. Translated: CATSDSRDGPPYEQYF.

This sequence joins TRBV27 and TRBJ2-7; no reliable D call. CDR3 length: 16 residues. From germline, CDR1 is MNHEY and CDR2 SMNVEV (reference sequence). Trimming shortened V by 8 bases and J by 0 bases, and 20 bases separated the two germline ends. CDR3 nucleotide sequence: TGTGCCAGCGGAAAGGACCGACTCGCCCTCTCCTACGAGCAGTACTTC. This sequence encodes CASGKDRLALSYEQYF.

The V call is TRBV15, the J call TRBJ2-5, with D unresolved. Trimming took off 3 bases at V and 2 bases at J, with 19 bases between the two ends. The germline CDR1 and CDR2 sequences are LNHNV and YYDKDF (reference sequence). The CDR3 sequence is 17 residues long. The CDR3 nucleotides are TGTGCCACCAGCAGTCCCGCGGTGGACGACGAGCAAGAGACCCAGTACTTC. This gives the protein CATSSPAVDDEQETQYF.

The J gene is TRBJ2-7, the V gene TRBV4-1; D is ambiguous. V shed 3 bases and J shed 0 bases, with 9 bases lying between them. This CDR3 contains 14 residues. The germline gives CDR1 MGHRA, CDR2 YSYEKL. CDR3 DNA sequence: TGCGCCAGCAGCCAGAACCCGGGCTCCTACGAGCAGTACTTC. It specifies CASSQNPGSYEQYF.

There are many counts of this clonotype. This chain joins TRBV7-6 and TRBJ2-3, with 8 bases that match TRBD2. The CDR3 totals 15 residues. The germline gives CDR1 SGHVS, CDR2 FNYEAQ. J lost 4 bases, V lost 5 bases, and 8 bases had no gene match. DNA for the CDR3: TGTGCCAGCAGCCCCTACAGCGGGGGCTCAGATACGCAGTATTTT. It codes for CASSPYSGGSDTQYF. The whole variable domain, remainder taken from reference TRBV7-6 and TRBJ2-3, is GAGVSQSPRYKVTKRGQDVALRCDPISGHVSLYWYRQALGQGPEFLTYFNYEAQQDKSGLPNDRFSAERPEGSISTLTIQRTEQRDSAMYRCASSPYSGGSDTQYFGPGTRLTVL.

This clonotype was found a few times. The chain links TRBV4-1 to TRBJ2-1; possible D gene TRBD2, 5 bases. V was cut by 0 bases and J by 5 bases, with 14 bases left in between. CDR1 MGHRA and CDR2 YSYEKL come from the germline V gene. CDR3 size: 16 residues. CDR3 sequence: CASSQEGYGGNNEQFF. Here the CDR3 DNA reads TGCGCCAGCAGCCAAGAAGGGTACGGAGGAAACAATGAGCAGTTCTTC.

This clonotype came up a few times. The chain has TRBV12-3 or TRBV12-4 and TRBJ2-7, with 7 bases matching TRBD2. This CDR3 comprises 14 residues. J lost 3 bases, V lost 0 bases, and 2 bases had no gene match. The DNA for the CDR3 is TGTGCCAGCAGTTTAGCGGGGAGGGTCTACGAGCAGTACTTC. This encodes CASSLAGRVYEQYF.

This clonotype came up once. This chain connects TRBV4-1 to TRBJ1-2; D may be TRBD1 (5 bases). The CDR3 spans 15 residues. V was trimmed by 1 base and J by 0 bases, leaving 9 bases between them. CDR1 and CDR2 from the germline V gene are MGHRA and YSYEKL. CDR3 nucleotides: TGCGCCAGCAGCCAAGGGGGCAGTGCTAACTATGGCTACACCTTC. It translates to CASSQGGSANYGYTF.

The rearrangement uses TRBV12-3 or TRBV12-4 and TRBJ2-7; D not resolved. V shed 6 bases and J shed 6 bases, with 9 bases lying between them. The CDR3 loop spans 11 amino acids. Here the CDR3 DNA reads TGTGCCAGCAGCCGCCGCTGCGAGCAGTACTTC. This translates into CASSRRCEQYF.

This clonotype was observed a few times. The rearrangement joins TRBV14 to TRBJ2-1; 9 nucleotides agree with TRBD1. Germline values: CDR1 SGHDN, CDR2 FVKESK. This CDR3 has 13 residues. V lost 1 base, J lost 14 bases, and 6 bases stayed unmatched. CDR3: CASSQAGTGYKFF. For the CDR3, the DNA is TGTGCCAGCAGCCAAGCCGGGACAGGGTATAAGTTCTTC.

About this clonotype itself: One end of the junction is discordant with germline, which a read error may explain. V usage is TRBV20-1 and J usage is TRBJ2-5; 7 bases map to TRBD2. The CDR3 length is 16 residues. CDR1 and CDR2 from the germline V gene are DFQATT and SNEGSKA (reference sequence). The CDR3 DNA sequence: TGCAGTGCTAGCGGGGGGACTTTAAGTTACCAAGAGACCCTGTACTTC. This gives the protein CSASGGTLSYQETLYF.

With regard to this clonotype: A clone one base away is much larger, so this may be a read error. This chain connects TRBV9 to TRBJ2-7, with 11 bases lining up with TRBD2. V shed 6 bases, J shed 7 bases, and the junction held 15 bases outside the gene matches. Germline CDR1 SGDLS, CDR2 YYNGEE. The CDR3 extends over 16 amino acids. CDR3 region: CASNLLAGGPRNEQYF. Here the CDR3 DNA reads TGTGCCAGCAACCTATTAGCGGGGGGGCCCCGGAATGAGCAGTACTTC.

This clonotype was seen just once. At one end, the junction sequence differs from germline, possibly due to a read error. V gene TRBV7-3 combines with J gene TRBJ1-1; 8 nucleotides match TRBD1. Germline CDR1 and CDR2: SGHTA and FQGTGA. The CDR3 runs 14 residues. The CDR3 DNA sequence: TGTGCCAACAGCGGGACAGGCGGCGCAACTGAAGCTTTCTTT. It specifies CANSGTGGATEAFF.